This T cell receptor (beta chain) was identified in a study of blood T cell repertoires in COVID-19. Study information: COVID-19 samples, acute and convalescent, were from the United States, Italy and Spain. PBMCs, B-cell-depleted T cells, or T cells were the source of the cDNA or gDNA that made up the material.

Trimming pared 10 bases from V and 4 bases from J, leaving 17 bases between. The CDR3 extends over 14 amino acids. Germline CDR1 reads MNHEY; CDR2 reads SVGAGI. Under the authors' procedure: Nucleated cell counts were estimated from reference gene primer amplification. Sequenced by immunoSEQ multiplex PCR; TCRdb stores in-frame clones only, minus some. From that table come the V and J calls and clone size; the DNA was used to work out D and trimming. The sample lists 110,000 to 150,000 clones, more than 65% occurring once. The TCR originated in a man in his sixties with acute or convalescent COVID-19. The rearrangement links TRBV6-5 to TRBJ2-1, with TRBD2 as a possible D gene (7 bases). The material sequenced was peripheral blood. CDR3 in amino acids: CATSIGGGYNEQFF. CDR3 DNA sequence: TGTGCCACTTCGATAGGGGGGGGGTACAATGAGCAGTTCTTC.